This T cell receptor beta chain was documented in a study of CXCR3-negative and CXCR3-positive naive CD8 T cells. Points from the study as a whole: TRB CDR3 properties served as the basis for inferring TCR strength, and surface CD5 was comparable between naive subsets. Diversity ran similarly high across both naive subsets but far lower in memory CD8+ cells. CXCR3-negative and CXCR3-positive naive cells shared comparable TRBV-TRBJ usage, but memory cells did not. The TRB CDR3s that CXCR3-positive naive cells carried were more hydrophobic than those of CXCR3-negative naive cells.

Each CD8+ T cell subset was sorted in triplicate, about 270,000 cells each. For this clonotype: Antigen unknown.

The germline V gene has CDR1 SNHLY and CDR2 FYNNEI. CDR3 length: 16 residues. TRB cDNA libraries were made by UMI-labeled 5' RACE. TCRdb reanalyzed the 5' RACE reads, giving one entry per CDR3 protein sequence and no DNA. This sample's clone table lists some 85,000 distinct CDR3 sequences. Material for sequencing was naive CXCR3+ CD8+ T cells from blood. Subset defined: CD45RO-CCR7+CD27+CD95- naive CD8+ T cells expressing CXCR3 (TNR3+). The receptor's source is a human donor in good health. Some clones in this sample may be carry-over from other donors' samples. The V call is TRBV2, the J call TRBJ2-2; TCRdb's assignment of TRBD2 cannot be checked, as there is no DNA. The CDR3 sequence is CASMEVKDFDTGELFF.